The text below deals with one T cell receptor (beta chain). Assay: immunoSEQ multiplex PCR; the TCRdb copy retains only in-frame clones and omits some. The profile shows nearly 750,000 clones, approximately 77% of them singletons. The data are from a study of shared clonotypes between healthy human individuals. Per germline, CDR1 SGHTA and CDR2 FQGNSA. The CDR3 has 17 amino acids. Trimming shortened V by 5 bases and J by 0 bases, and 20 bases separated the two germline ends. This TCR was sampled from a woman aged 25 to 39 in good health. The sample taken for sequencing was memory CD4+ T cells sorted from blood. Regarding subset: CD45RA-negative fraction. The chain couples TRBV7-2 to TRBJ2-7; a weak D match, TRBD2 (5 bases). CDR3 sequence reads: CASSPLPSGPNSYEQYF. CDR3 nucleotides: TGTGCCAGCAGCCCCCTCCCGAGCGGACCCAACTCCTACGAGCAGTACTTC.